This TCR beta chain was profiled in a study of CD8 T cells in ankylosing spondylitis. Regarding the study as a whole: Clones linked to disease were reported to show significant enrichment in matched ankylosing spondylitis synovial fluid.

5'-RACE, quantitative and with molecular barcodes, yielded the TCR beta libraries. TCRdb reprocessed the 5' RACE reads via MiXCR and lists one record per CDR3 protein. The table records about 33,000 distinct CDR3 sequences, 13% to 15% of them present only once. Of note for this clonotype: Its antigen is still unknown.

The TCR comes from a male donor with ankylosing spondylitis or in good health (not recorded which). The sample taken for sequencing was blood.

The CDR3 reads CASSLVDWQETQYF. The CDR3 nucleotides are TGTGCCAGCAGTTTAGTCGACTGGCAGGAGACCCAGTACTTC. This chain uses TRBV12-3 or TRBV12-4 with TRBJ2-5; D call uncertain. With 1 base removed from V and 5 bases from J, the gap between germline ends came to 11 bases. The CDR3 runs 14 residues.